The clone carrying this T cell receptor beta chain is medium-sized by share. Its antigen is undetermined. These data originate in a study of HIV-infected patients and healthy controls. General study points: During therapy, HIV-associated CDR3s fell significantly in frequency, while CMV-associated CDR3s did not change significantly.

Reverse transcription used approximately 500 ng RNA and constant-region primers for alpha and beta. Using multiplexing indices, alpha and beta chain libraries were generated apart by chain-specific third strand synthesis. TCRdb called the 5' RACE reads again in MiXCR, with one record for every CDR3 protein. This sample has over 15,000 distinct CDR3 sequences, with around 5.5% found just once. The repertoire came from unfractionated whole blood and reflected all unsorted peripheral T cells. V dropped 6 bases and J dropped 4 bases, with 17 bases sitting between them. The CDR3 extends over 14 amino acids. Germline loops: CDR1 DFQATT, CDR2 SNEGSKA (reference sequence).

Material for sequencing was blood. The sequence was obtained from an adult in good health. The chain links TRBV20-1 to TRBJ2-3; no clear D. The DNA of the CDR3 is TGCAGTGCCCTACGTTGGGGTTTCGCAGATACGCAGTATTTT. Protein sequence: CSALRWGFADTQYF.